What follows are 13 T cell receptor beta chains derived from one specimen sequenced in a study of shared clonotypes between healthy human individuals (dated by TCRdb to 2019 to 2021). The method was the immunoSEQ multiplex PCR assay. In TCRdb, the immuneACCESS table is reduced to in-frame sequences with V and J assigned. These tables do not hold every clone; where another copy was compared, an unresolved V gene accounts for under half, and the others remain unexplained. The sample records about 960,000 clones, over 60% of which are singletons. Approximately 1.5% of the sample goes to the ten largest clones. The sample was memory CD4+ T cells sorted from blood. Per the publication, the cell subset or site label means: CD45RA-negative fraction. These receptors all come from a man younger than 30 in good health.

The chain links TRBV9 to TRBJ2-1; 7 bases align to TRBD1. Germline CDR1 is SGDLS and CDR2 is YYNGEE. This CDR3 is built from 15 residues. With V trimmed by 3 bases and J by 2 bases, 5 bases remained unmatched. CDR3 sequence reads: CASSALQGAYNEQFF. The CDR3 DNA reads as TGTGCCAGCAGCGCCCTTCAGGGGGCCTACAATGAGCAGTTCTTC.

The V call is TRBV28, the J call TRBJ1-6; TRBD1 might be the D (6 bases). This CDR3 has 15 amino acids. Per germline, CDR1 MDHEN and CDR2 SYDVKM. Deletions cut 3 bases from V and 4 bases from J, with 10 bases between. CDR3 protein: CASSFPGQYNSPLHF. CDR3 DNA: TGTGCCAGCAGTTTCCCGGGACAATATAATTCACCCCTCCACTTT.

This clone was picked up one time. The chain has TRBV4-3 and TRBJ2-1, with unresolved D. There are 15 residues in the CDR3. V lost 0 bases and J 4 bases, leaving 10 bases between the germline ends. Germline V gene lookup returns CDR1 LGHNA and CDR2 YSLEER. The CDR3 bases are TGCGCCAGCAGCCAAGAAGCCACAGCATACAATGAGCAGTTCTTC. Encoded protein: CASSQEATAYNEQFF.

This clone has only a few counts. The chain couples TRBV28 to TRBJ2-3, with D perhaps assigned TRBD1 or TRBD2 (5 bases each). Germline assignment: CDR1 MDHEN and CDR2 SYDVKM. The CDR3 consists of 13 residues. Trimming pared 4 bases from V and 14 bases from J, leaving 19 bases between. CDR3 bases: TGTGCCAGCAGTTCCCCCGGGGCTAGTCGTTTGTATTTT. The encoded protein is CASSSPGASRLYF.

In its sample, this clone was seen a few times. The same CDR3 can be traced to other DNA sequences in this sample. This chain links TRBV11-2 with TRBJ1-6; no reliable D call. CDR1 and CDR2 (germline): SGHAT, FQNNGV. The CDR3 spans 13 residues. Trimming left V 1 base short and J 6 bases short, with 4 bases between. CDR3 in amino acids: CASSLVGNSPLHF. Written as DNA, the CDR3 is TGTGCCAGCAGCTTAGTTGGTAATTCACCCCTCCACTTT.

The chain links TRBV5-1 to TRBJ2-3; D is possibly TRBD2 (6 bases). Trimming removed 10 bases at V and 6 bases at J, with 18 bases between. The CDR3 is made up of 13 amino acids. Germline CDR1 and CDR2: SGHRS and YFSETQ. The DNA of the CDR3 is TGCGCCTCCGGCGGGGACTGGGGGGATACGCAGTATTTT. Protein product: CASGGDWGDTQYF.

On this clone itself: Just one base apart from a much larger clone, this may be a read error. In the same sample, other DNA sequences code for this CDR3. The chain links TRBV5-4 to TRBJ1-2; 8 bases are a match to TRBD1. Trimming took 4 bases from V and 4 from J; bases not matched to a gene: 3. The CDR3 runs to 13 residues. Looked up from germline, CDR1 is SGHNT and CDR2 is YYREEE (reference sequence). CDR3 sequence: CASSPDRGYGYTF. The CDR3 DNA reads as TGTGCCAGCAGCCCTGACAGGGGCTATGGCTACACCTTC.

This clone was seen at least ten times. The gene calls are TRBV14 and TRBJ1-2; D call uncertain. The CDR3 totals 15 residues. V dropped 0 bases and J dropped 6 bases, with 14 bases sitting between them. Germline assignment: CDR1 SGHDN and CDR2 FVKESK. The DNA of the CDR3 is TGTGCCAGCAGCCAAGATAGCGCGGCCCGGGATGGCTACACCTTC. Translation gives CASSQDSAARDGYTF. The full variable domain, completed using reference TRBV14 and TRBJ1-2, is EAGVTQFPSHSVIEKGQTVTLRCDPISGHDNLYWYRRVMGKEIKFLLHFVKESKQDESGMPNNRFLAERTGGTYSTLKVQPAELEDSGVYFCASSQDSAARDGYTFGSGTRLTVV.

This clone was counted only a few times. This rearrangement joins TRBV4-3 to TRBJ2-2; 10 nucleotides match TRBD2. This CDR3 is built from 18 residues. Trimming took 0 bases from V and 6 from J; bases not matched to a gene: 10. CDR1 is LGHNA, CDR2 YSLEER, per germline. The CDR3 sequence: CASSQDVLGSGRAGELFF. The CDR3 coding sequence is TGCGCCAGCAGCCAAGATGTCTTGGGGAGCGGGAGGGCCGGGGAGCTGTTTTTT.

This chain connects TRBV28 to TRBJ1-4; TRBD1 is a possible D gene (6 bases). The CDR3 has 12 residues. Germline CDR1 and CDR2: MDHEN and SYDVKM. V was shortened by 6 bases and J by 8 bases, with 10 bases between the two germline ends. The DNA of the CDR3 is TGTGCCAGCAGGCAGGGGCCCGAAAAACTGTTTTTT. Amino acid sequence: CASRQGPEKLFF.

This clone came up a few times. At the DNA level, this CDR3 is encoded by other sequences in the same sample as well. The rearrangement uses TRBV30 and TRBJ1-1; D unclear. Germline V gene data show CDR1 as GTSNPN and CDR2 as SVGIG (reference sequence). With 0 bases removed from V and 0 bases from J, the gap between germline ends came to 8 bases. This CDR3 is 14 amino acids long. This CDR3 is CAWSVRSLNTEAFF. For the CDR3, the DNA is TGTGCCTGGAGTGTACGGTCCCTGAACACTGAAGCTTTCTTT.

The chain combines TRBV6-5 with TRBJ1-5, with D tentatively TRBD1 (5 bases). CDR1 MNHEY and CDR2 SVGAGI come from the germline V gene. This CDR3 region has 15 residues. V was shortened by 6 bases and J by 4 bases, with 16 bases between the two germline ends. DNA for the CDR3: TGTGCCAGCAGCCGCGGGACTCAGGGAAATCAGCCCCAGCATTTT. It yields the protein CASSRGTQGNQPQHF.

This clone was recorded once. The chain is built from TRBV9 and TRBJ2-3, with a tentative D call TRBD2 (5 bases). The CDR3 sequence is 16 residues long. From germline, CDR1 is SGDLS and CDR2 YYNGEE. The V and J ends lost 0 bases and 1 base respectively, with 12 bases between them. The DNA for the CDR3 is TGTGCCAGCAGCGTAGGAGCGGAGACCGGCACAGATACGCAGTATTTT. This gives the protein CASSVGAETGTDTQYF.